This T cell receptor (beta chain) stems from a study of CD8 T cells in Susac syndrome (dated 2019 in TCRdb). The study in broad terms: Among the Susac syndrome patients who were sequenced, clinically active disease was present in six and clinical remission was observed in fewer than ten. Susac syndrome patients were therapy-naive, on corticosteroids (some also receiving IVIg), or on IVIg alone at blood withdrawal. The study used repertoire sequencing to test whether antigen drove CD8+ T cell activation and differentiation in Susac syndrome.

RNA was extracted with the RNeasy kit and roughly 0.5 to 1 ug was reverse transcribed using random hexamers. The immunoSEQ multiplex PCR assay, which covers 54 Vbeta and 13 Jbeta segments, was used to amplify TCR beta CDR3 regions. PCR amplification bias was corrected using a synthetic template baseline for primer optimization and computational correction. The study's processing was this. Reads were annotated to V, D and J genes according to IMGT and were analyzed with immunoSEQ Analyzer, with only productive sequences retained. Clonality was computed as one minus Shannon entropy normalized by log2 of the number of productive unique sequences. For each patient and control, public and private clones were evaluated among the 100 most prevalent clones. Clones were defined as Susac-specific if absent from the healthy and MS cohorts, from 1052 published viral clones and from other ImmuneACCESS disease sequences. TCRdb ran its own pipeline on the public reads, namely fastp trimming at Q25 and MiXCR clone calling, and kept in-frame beta chains. Under each unique CDR3 protein, matching rows form one entry showing the most common genes and DNA. The V and J calls and clone size come from TCRdb's table, not from the authors' own analysis. For this sample the table gives 71,000 or so distinct CDR3 sequences, of which roughly 93% were detected only once. The ten largest clonotypes hold around 0.15% of the sample.

Paper-wide results and their limitations: The TCR sequencing and HLA analysis was acknowledged to have included a relatively small number of individuals. In patients with Susac syndrome, the CD4+ T cell repertoire showed no detectable clonal expansion.

On this clonotype itself: The antigen it binds to is not known. Base qualities are missing; no much larger clone stands one base away.

For CDR1 and CDR2, the germline V gene (reference sequence) lists LGHDT and YNNKEL. V lost 4 bases and J lost 4 bases, and the count of bases not matched to a germline gene is 9. Counted from cysteine to phenylalanine, this CDR3 has 16 amino acids. Kept here is only the CDR3 DNA, which spans 48 bases and is read in frame from base 1. High-throughput TCR beta sequencing profiled peripheral blood CD8+ and CD4+ T cells from healthy donors, Susac syndrome patients and multiple sclerosis patients. The Susac syndrome patients fulfilled recently defined diagnostic criteria for definite or probable disease. Bulk CD8+ and CD4+ T cells were purified by magnetic negative isolation, whereas CD8+ TEMRA cells were enriched by FACS. Blood was collected in EDTA tubes and processed within 24 hours, with PBMCs isolated through density gradient centrifugation. PBMCs intended for TCR sequencing were cryopreserved in liquid nitrogen and thawed later in a water bath at 37 degrees C. Purity of sorted or isolated CD4+, CD8+ and CD8+ TEMRA cells was at least 90%.

The sequence came from a human donor with Susac syndrome. The sequenced sample was CD4+ T cells from PBMCs. Rearrangement joined TRBV3-1 to TRBJ1-3; the central 8 bases match TRBD1. This receptor carries the CDR3 CASSPTTGGRGNTIYF. The nucleotides are TGTGCCAGCAGCCCCACCACAGGGGGTCGAGGAAACACCATATATTTT.